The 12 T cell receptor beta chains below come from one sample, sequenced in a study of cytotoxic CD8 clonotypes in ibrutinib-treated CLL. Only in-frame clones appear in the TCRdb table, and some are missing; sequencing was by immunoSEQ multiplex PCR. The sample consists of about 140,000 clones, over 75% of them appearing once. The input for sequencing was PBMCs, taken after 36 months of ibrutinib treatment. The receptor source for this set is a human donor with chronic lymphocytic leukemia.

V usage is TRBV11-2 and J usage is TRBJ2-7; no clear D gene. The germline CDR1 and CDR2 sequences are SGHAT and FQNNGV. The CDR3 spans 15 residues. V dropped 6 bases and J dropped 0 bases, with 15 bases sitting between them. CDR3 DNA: TGTGCCAGCAGTTCTCTTCGGGTTAGCTCCTACGAGCAGTACTTC. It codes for CASSSLRVSSYEQYF.

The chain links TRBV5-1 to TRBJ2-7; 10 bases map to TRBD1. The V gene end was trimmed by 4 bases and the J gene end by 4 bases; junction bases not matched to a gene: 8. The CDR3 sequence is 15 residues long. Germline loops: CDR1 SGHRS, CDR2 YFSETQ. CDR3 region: CASSQPGTGAYEQYF. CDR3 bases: TGCGCCAGCAGCCAGCCCGGGACAGGGGCGTACGAGCAGTACTTC.

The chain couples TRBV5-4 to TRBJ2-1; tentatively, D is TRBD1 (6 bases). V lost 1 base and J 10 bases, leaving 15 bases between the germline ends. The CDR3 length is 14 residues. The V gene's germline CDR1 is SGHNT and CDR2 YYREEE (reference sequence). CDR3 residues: CASSLHTGTREQFF. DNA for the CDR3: TGTGCCAGCAGCTTGCATACAGGGACACGAGAGCAGTTCTTC.

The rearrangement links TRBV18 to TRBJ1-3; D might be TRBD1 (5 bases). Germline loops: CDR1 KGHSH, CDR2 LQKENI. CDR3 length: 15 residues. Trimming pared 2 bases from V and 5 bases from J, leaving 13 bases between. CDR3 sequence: CASSPDGARRNTIYF. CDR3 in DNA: TGTGCCAGCTCACCAGACGGGGCGCGTAGAAACACCATATATTTT.

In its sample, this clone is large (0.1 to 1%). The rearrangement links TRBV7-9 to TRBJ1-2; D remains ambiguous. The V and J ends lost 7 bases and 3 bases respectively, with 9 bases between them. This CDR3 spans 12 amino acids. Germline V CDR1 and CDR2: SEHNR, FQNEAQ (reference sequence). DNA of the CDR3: TGTGCCAGCAACAATGCTTACTATGGCTACACCTTC. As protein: CASNNAYYGYTF.

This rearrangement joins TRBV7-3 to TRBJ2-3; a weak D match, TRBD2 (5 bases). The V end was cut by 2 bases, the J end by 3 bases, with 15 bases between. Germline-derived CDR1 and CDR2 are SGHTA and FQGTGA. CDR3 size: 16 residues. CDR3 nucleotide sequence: TGTGCCAGCAGCTTAGGGATTAGCGAGCAGACAGATACGCAGTATTTT. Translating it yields CASSLGISEQTDTQYF.

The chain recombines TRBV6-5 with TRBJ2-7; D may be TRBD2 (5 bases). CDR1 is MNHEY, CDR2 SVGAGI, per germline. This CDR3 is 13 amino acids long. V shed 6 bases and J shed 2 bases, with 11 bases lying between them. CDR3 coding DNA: TGTGCCAGCAGGGTAGCGCTGACCTACGAGCAGTACTTC. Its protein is CASRVALTYEQYF.

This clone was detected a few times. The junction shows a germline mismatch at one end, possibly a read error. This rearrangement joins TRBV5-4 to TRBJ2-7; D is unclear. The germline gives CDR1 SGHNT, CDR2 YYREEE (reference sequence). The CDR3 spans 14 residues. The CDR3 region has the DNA TGTGCCAGCAGTTTGGGCCTCACCCCAAACGAGCAGTACTTC. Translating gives CASSLGLTPNEQYF.

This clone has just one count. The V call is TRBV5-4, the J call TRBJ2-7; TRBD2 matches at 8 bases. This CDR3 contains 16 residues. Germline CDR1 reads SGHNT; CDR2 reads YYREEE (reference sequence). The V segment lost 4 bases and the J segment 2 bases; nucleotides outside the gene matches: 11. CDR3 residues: CASSTRGGADPYEQYF. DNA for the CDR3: TGTGCCAGCAGCACACGGGGGGGGGCGGACCCCTACGAGCAGTACTTC.

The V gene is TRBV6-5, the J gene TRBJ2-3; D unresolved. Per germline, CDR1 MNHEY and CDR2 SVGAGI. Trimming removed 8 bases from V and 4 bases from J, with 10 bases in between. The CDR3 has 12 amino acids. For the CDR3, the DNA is TGTGCCAGCCTAAACCCCCCAGATACGCAGTATTTT. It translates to CASLNPPDTQYF.

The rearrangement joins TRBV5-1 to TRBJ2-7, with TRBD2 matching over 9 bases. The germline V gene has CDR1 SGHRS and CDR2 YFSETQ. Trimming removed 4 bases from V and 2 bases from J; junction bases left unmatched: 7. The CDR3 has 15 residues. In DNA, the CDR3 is TGCGCCAGCAGCCTTATTAGCGGGGGAACCTACGAGCAGTACTTC. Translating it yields CASSLISGGTYEQYF.

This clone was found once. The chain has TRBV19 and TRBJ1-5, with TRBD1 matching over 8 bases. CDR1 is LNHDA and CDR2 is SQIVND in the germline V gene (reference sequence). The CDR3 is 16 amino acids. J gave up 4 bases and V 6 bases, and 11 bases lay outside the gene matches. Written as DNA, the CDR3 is TGTGCCAGTAGCTACTACGGGACAGGCAGAAATCAGCCCCAGCATTTT. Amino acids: CASSYYGTGRNQPQHF.